These 17 T cell receptor beta chains share one sample of origin, sequenced in a study of blood T cell repertoires in COVID-19. Clones were sequenced by immunoSEQ multiplex PCR, and TCRdb holds only the in-frame ones, with some missing. The sample lists 200,000 to 250,000 clones; approximately 81% were seen once. The sample taken for sequencing was peripheral blood. These receptors all come from a woman aged 80 or over with acute or convalescent COVID-19.

This chain joins TRBV25-1 and TRBJ1-4; 7 bases are shared with TRBD1. CDR1 and CDR2 (germline): MGHDK, SYGVNS. V lost 2 bases and J lost 5; bases outside the gene matches: 5. The CDR3 consists of 15 residues. CDR3 sequence: CASSERGRGNEKLFF. The CDR3 region has the DNA TGTGCCAGCAGTGAACGGGGCAGGGGGAATGAAAAACTGTTTTTT.

The V call is TRBV24-1, the J call TRBJ1-3, with a possible D match to TRBD1 (5 bases). Deletions cut 3 bases from V and 0 bases from J, with 11 bases between. The CDR3 sequence is 16 residues long. In germline, CDR1 is KGHDR, CDR2 SFDVKD. The CDR3 nucleotides read TGTGCCACCAGTGATCTGGGGGGTCTCTCTGGAAACACCATATATTTT. It yields the protein CATSDLGGLSGNTIYF.

The chain recombines TRBV3-1 (or the pseudogene TRBV3-2) with TRBJ2-1; 11 bases match TRBD2. Trimming took 4 bases from V and 1 from J; bases not matched to a gene: 3. The CDR3 has 16 amino acids. CDR1 is LGHDT, CDR2 YNNKEL, per germline (reference sequence). The CDR3 loop reads CASSPIAGGSYNEQFF. In nucleotides, the CDR3 is TGTGCCAGCAGCCCCATAGCGGGAGGGTCCTACAATGAGCAGTTCTTC.

The V call is TRBV3-1 (or the pseudogene TRBV3-2), the J call TRBJ2-7, with D possibly matching TRBD2 (5 bases). This CDR3 is built from 13 residues. Trimming pared 8 bases from V and 1 base from J, leaving 12 bases between. The germline V gene encodes CDR1 LGHDT and CDR2 YNNKEL (reference sequence). The chain's CDR3 is CASGGQLSYEQYF. The CDR3 region has the DNA TGTGCCAGCGGAGGTCAGCTATCCTACGAGCAGTACTTC.

This sequence joins TRBV28 and TRBJ1-6; TRBD1 aligns across 9 bases. Germline CDR1 and CDR2: MDHEN and SYDVKM. V dropped 7 bases and J dropped 9; count of bases not matched to a gene: 19. CDR3 length: 18 residues. The CDR3 loop is CASIPTGTGISSVSPLHF. CDR3 in DNA: TGTGCCAGCATCCCTACCGGGACAGGGATTTCCTCGGTTTCACCCCTCCACTTT.

The chain employs TRBV30 and TRBJ1-1; 8 nucleotides agree with TRBD1. With V trimmed by 7 bases and J by 3 bases, 7 bases remained unmatched. CDR3 length: 13 amino acids. The germline CDR1 and CDR2 sequences are GTSNPN and SVGIG (reference sequence). CDR3: CASQGAQYTEAFF. The CDR3, as DNA: TGTGCCTCCCAGGGGGCCCAATACACTGAAGCTTTCTTT.

The J gene is TRBJ2-7, the V gene TRBV18, with unresolved D. The CDR3 has 13 residues. V was shortened by 3 bases and J by 3 bases, with 9 bases between the two germline ends. Germline V gene lookup returns CDR1 KGHSH and CDR2 LQKENI. CDR3 bases: TGTGCCAGCTCACCGGCAAATAACTACGAGCAGTACTTC. Amino acid sequence: CASSPANNYEQYF.

The V call is TRBV7-9, the J call TRBJ2-1, with 13 bases matching TRBD2. The CDR3 loop spans 17 amino acids. Unmatched junction bases numbered 10, after V lost 5 bases and J lost 6 bases. Germline CDR1 is SEHNR and CDR2 is FQNEAQ (reference sequence). CDR3: CASSQSRGLAGSNEQFF. As DNA, the CDR3 is TGTGCCAGCAGCCAAAGCCGGGGACTAGCGGGGAGCAATGAGCAGTTCTTC.

The chain is built from TRBV29-1 and TRBJ1-1; D might be TRBD1 (6 bases). V lost 4 bases, J lost 3 bases, and 15 bases lay in between. CDR3 length: 14 amino acids. From germline, CDR1 is SQVTM and CDR2 ANQGSEA. The CDR3 spells CSVGGQPSYTEAFF. The DNA of the CDR3 is TGCAGCGTTGGGGGGCAGCCCTCTTACACTGAAGCTTTCTTT.

The chain joins TRBV30 to TRBJ2-7; TRBD2 matches 7 bases. The CDR3 is made up of 11 amino acids. V lost 4 bases and J lost 3; bases outside the gene matches: 0. Germline V CDR1 and CDR2: GTSNPN, SVGIG (reference sequence). CDR3 protein: CAWTSGYEQYF. CDR3 DNA sequence: TGTGCCTGGACTAGCGGCTACGAGCAGTACTTC. Looking up the rest from reference TRBV30 and TRBJ2-7 gives the full variable domain: SQTIHQWPATLVQPVGSPLSLECTVEGTSNPNLYWYRQAAGRGLQLLFYSVGIGQISSEVPQNLSASRPQDRQFILSSKKLLLSDSGFYLCAWTSGYEQYFGPGTRLTVT.

The V call is TRBV14, the J call TRBJ2-7; the match to TRBD1 covers 9 bases. J gave up 1 base and V 4 bases, and 5 bases lay outside the gene matches. CDR1 is SGHDN, CDR2 FVKESK, per germline. The CDR3 length is 15 residues. CDR3 protein: CASSLSTGGSYEQYF. The CDR3 region has the DNA TGTGCCAGCAGCCTCTCGACAGGGGGTTCCTACGAGCAGTACTTC.

The chain joins TRBV20-1 to TRBJ2-6; TRBD1 aligns across 9 bases. CDR3 length: 19 residues. Germline V CDR1 and CDR2: DFQATT, SNEGSKA (reference sequence). V lost 3 bases, J lost 1 base, and 13 bases stayed unmatched. The CDR3 sequence is CSASVLGTGLLSGANVLTF. In nucleotides, the CDR3 is TGCAGTGCTAGTGTGCTGGGGACAGGGCTTTTATCTGGGGCCAACGTCCTGACTTTC.

This clone occurred once. This chain connects TRBV6-5 to TRBJ2-3, with D tentatively TRBD1 (5 bases). Trimming stripped 6 bases from V and 0 bases from J, with 10 bases between. Germline CDR1 is MNHEY and CDR2 is SVGAGI. The CDR3 consists of 14 residues. CDR3 residues: CASRDIFSTDTQYF. The CDR3 bases are TGTGCCAGCAGGGACATTTTTAGCACAGATACGCAGTATTTT.

The gene calls are TRBV2 and TRBJ1-1; possible D gene TRBD1, 6 bases. Germline V gene data show CDR1 as SNHLY and CDR2 as FYNNEI. This CDR3 contains 14 residues. V lost 7 bases to trimming and J lost 0 bases, with 12 bases between them. The CDR3, as DNA: TGTGCCAGCACGGTGGGGGCCTTGAACACTGAAGCTTTCTTT. This gives the protein CASTVGALNTEAFF.

The V gene is TRBV5-1, the J gene TRBJ2-3; 7 bases match TRBD1. Germline lookup yields CDR1 SGHRS and CDR2 YFSETQ. The CDR3 is made up of 14 amino acids. With V trimmed by 4 bases and J by 2 bases, 4 bases remained unmatched. The CDR3 bases are TGCGCCAGCAGCCAGGGACAGAACACAGATACGCAGTATTTT. Amino acid sequence: CASSQGQNTDTQYF.

This clone was seen more than once but under ten times. This rearrangement joins TRBV27 to TRBJ2-7; 8 bases agree with TRBD1. From germline, CDR1 is MNHEY and CDR2 SMNVEV (reference sequence). This CDR3 comprises 14 residues. V dropped 6 bases and J dropped 6; count of bases not matched to a gene: 10. The CDR3: CASSPGQATGEQYF. CDR3 nucleotide sequence: TGTGCCAGCAGCCCGGGACAGGCGACCGGCGAGCAGTACTTC.

This clone was counted once. The V gene is TRBV7-9, the J gene TRBJ2-1; D is undetermined. Trimming removed 2 bases at V and 10 bases at J, with 9 bases between. Germline V CDR1 and CDR2: SEHNR, FQNEAQ (reference sequence). CDR3 length: 12 residues. The CDR3 sequence: CASSLSQAEQFF. CDR3 coding DNA: TGTGCCAGCAGCTTAAGTCAGGCAGAGCAGTTCTTC. The variable domain in full, with the rest retrieved from reference TRBV7-9 and TRBJ2-1, is DTGVSQNPRHKITKRGQNVTFRCDPISEHNRLYWYRQTLGQGPEFLTYFQNEAQLEKSRLLSDRFSAERPKGSFSTLEIQRTEQGDSAMYLCASSLSQAEQFFGPGTRLTVL.